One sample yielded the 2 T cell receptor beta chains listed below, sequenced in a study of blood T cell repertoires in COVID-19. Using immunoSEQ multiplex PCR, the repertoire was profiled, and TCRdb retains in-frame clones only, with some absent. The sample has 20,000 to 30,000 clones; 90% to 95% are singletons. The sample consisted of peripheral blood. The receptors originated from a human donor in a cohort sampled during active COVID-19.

CDR3 coding DNA: TGTGCCAGCAGAGGCGCTAGCGGGGGGAACACCGGGGAGCTGTTTTTT. Translation gives CASRGASGGNTGELFF. This rearrangement joins TRBV7-2 to TRBJ2-2, with 10 positions matching TRBD2. The junction had 5 bases not matched to a gene; V was cut back by 6 bases and J by 1 base. The CDR3 loop spans 16 amino acids. Looked up from germline, CDR1 is SGHTA and CDR2 is FQGNSA.

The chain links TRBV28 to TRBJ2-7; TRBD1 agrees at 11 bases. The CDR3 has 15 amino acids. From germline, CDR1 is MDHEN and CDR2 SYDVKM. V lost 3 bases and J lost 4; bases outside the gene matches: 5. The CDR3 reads CASSFRGTGGYEQYF. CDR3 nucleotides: TGTGCCAGCAGTTTTCGTGGGACAGGGGGATACGAGCAGTACTTC.